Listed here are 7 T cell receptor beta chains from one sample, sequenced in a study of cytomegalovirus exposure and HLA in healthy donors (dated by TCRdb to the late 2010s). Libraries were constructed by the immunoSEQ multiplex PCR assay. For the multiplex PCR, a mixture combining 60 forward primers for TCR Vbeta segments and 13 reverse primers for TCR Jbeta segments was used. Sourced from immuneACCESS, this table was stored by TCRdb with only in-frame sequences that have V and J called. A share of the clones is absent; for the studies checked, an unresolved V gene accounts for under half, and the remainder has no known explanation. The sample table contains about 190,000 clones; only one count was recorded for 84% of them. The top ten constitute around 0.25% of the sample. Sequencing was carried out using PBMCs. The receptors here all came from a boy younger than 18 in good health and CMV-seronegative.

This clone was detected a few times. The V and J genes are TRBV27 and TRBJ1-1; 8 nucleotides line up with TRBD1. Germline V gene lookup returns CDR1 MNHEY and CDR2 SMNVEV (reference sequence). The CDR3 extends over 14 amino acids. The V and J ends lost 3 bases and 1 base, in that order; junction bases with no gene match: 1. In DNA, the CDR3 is TGTGCCAGCAGTTTGGGACAGGCGAACACTGAAGCTTTCTTT. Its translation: CASSLGQANTEAFF.

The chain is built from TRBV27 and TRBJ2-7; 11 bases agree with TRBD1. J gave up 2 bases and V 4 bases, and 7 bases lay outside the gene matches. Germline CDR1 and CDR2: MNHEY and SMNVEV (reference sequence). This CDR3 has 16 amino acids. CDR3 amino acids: CASSSVGQGVAYEQYF. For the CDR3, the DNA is TGTGCCAGCAGTTCCGTGGGACAGGGGGTGGCCTACGAGCAGTACTTC.

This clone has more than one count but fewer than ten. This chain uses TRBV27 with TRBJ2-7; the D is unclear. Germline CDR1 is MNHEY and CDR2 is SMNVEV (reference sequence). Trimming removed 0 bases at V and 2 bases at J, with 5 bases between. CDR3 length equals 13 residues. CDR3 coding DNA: TGTGCCAGCAGTTTATCAAACACCTACGAGCAGTACTTC. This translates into CASSLSNTYEQYF.

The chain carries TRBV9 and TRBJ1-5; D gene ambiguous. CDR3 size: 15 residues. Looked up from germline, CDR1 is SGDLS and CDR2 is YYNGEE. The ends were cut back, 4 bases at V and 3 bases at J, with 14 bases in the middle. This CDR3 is CASSPGGYVNQPQHF. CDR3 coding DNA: TGTGCCAGCAGCCCGGGTGGTTATGTCAATCAGCCCCAGCATTTT.

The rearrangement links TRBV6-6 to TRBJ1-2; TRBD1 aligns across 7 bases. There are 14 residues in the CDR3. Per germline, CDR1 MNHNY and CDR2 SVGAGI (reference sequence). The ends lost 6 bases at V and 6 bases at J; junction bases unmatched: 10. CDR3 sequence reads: CASSLLTGWDGYTF. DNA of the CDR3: TGTGCCAGCAGCCTATTGACAGGGTGGGATGGCTACACCTTC.

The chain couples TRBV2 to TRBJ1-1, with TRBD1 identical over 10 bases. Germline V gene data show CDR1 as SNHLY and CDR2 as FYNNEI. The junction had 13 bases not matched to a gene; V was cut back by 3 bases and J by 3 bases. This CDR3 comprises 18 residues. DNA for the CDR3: TGTGCCAGCAGTGATATTGGGACAGGGGTACCGTCTTACACTGAAGCTTTCTTT. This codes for CASSDIGTGVPSYTEAFF.

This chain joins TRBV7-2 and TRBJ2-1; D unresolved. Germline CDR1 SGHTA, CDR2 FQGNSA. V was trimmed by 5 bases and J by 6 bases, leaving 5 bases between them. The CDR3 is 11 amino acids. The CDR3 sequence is CASSPFNEQFF. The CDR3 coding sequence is TGTGCCAGCAGCCCCTTCAATGAGCAGTTCTTC.